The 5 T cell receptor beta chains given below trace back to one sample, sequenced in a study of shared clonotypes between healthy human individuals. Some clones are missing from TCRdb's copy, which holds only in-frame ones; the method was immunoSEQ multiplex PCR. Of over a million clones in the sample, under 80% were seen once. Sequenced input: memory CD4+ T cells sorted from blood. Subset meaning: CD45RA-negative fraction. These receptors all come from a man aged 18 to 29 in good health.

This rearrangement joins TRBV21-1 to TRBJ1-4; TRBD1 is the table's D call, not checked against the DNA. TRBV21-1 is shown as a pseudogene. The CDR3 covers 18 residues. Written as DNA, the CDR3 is TGTGCCAGCAGCCCGGGACAGGGTTTGGGATGCACCCCTGAAAAACTGTTTTTT. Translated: CASSPGQGLGCTPEKLFF.

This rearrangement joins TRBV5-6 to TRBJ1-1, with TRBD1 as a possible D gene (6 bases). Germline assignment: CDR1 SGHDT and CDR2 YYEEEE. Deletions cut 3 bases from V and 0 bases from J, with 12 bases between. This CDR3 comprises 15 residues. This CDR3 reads CASSYRTEMNTEAFF. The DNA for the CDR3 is TGTGCCAGCAGCTACCGGACAGAGATGAACACTGAAGCTTTCTTT. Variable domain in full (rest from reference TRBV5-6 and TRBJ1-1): DAGVTQSPTHLIKTRGQQVTLRCSPKSGHDTVSWYQQALGQGPQFIFQYYEEEERQRGNFPDRFSGHQFPNYSSELNVNALLLGDSALYLCASSYRTEMNTEAFFGQGTRLTVV.

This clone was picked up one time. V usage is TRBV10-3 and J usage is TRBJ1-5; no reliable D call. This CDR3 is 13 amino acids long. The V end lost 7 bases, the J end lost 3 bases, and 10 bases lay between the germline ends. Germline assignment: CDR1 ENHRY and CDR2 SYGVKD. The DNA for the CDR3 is TGTGCCATCACCCGGGATTACAATCAGCCCCAGCATTTT. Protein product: CAITRDYNQPQHF.

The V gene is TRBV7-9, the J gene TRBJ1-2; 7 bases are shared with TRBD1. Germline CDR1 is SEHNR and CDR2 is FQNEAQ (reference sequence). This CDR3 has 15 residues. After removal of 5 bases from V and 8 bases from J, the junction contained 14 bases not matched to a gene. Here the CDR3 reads CASSRLDFRGRGYTF. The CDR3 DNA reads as TGTGCCAGCAGCAGGCTCGATTTTAGGGGGCGAGGCTACACCTTC.

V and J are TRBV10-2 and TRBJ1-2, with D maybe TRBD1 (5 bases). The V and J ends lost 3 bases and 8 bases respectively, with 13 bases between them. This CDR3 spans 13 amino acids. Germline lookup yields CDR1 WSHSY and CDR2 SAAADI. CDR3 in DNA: TGCGCCAGCAGTGACGTCCTCGGGGGGGGCTACACCTTC. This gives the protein CASSDVLGGGYTF.